The table lists the clone carrying this T cell receptor (beta chain) with many counts. This sample stems from a study of T cells in Graves' hyperthyroidism and ophthalmopathy. TCR beta CDR3 region amplification was performed from RNA transcripts. The primer set for the first-round RT-PCR of the TCR CDR3 was HTBI. TCRdb reprocessed the multiplex PCR reads via MiXCR and lists one record per CDR3 protein. The sample includes a few hundred thousand distinct CDR3 sequences, about 15% of them seen just once. The junction had 5 bases not matched to a gene; V was cut back by 4 bases and J by 4 bases. The CDR3 loop spans 15 amino acids. Germline CDR1 reads SGHTA; CDR2 reads FQGNSA.

The sample was blood. The TCR originated in a woman aged 25-40 years with Graves' hyperthyroidism. The chain couples TRBV7-2 to TRBJ2-5; TRBD2 matches at 11 bases. CDR3: CASSSQGTSGETQYF. The CDR3 region has the DNA TGTGCCAGCAGCTCCCAAGGGACTAGCGGAGAGACCCAGTACTTC.